The 7 T cell receptor beta chains listed next were all sequenced from one sample in a study of type 1 and type 2 diabetes patients. The PCR template was genomic DNA. Amplification of the beta chain CDR3 used 30 forward and 13 reverse multiplex primers. TCRdb reprocessed the multiplex PCR reads with MiXCR, giving one entry per CDR3 protein. The top ten hold around 13% of the sample, which has under 300,000 distinct CDR3 sequences, more than 45% seen once. The sequencing sample was made of peripheral blood mononuclear cells (PBMCs). The receptors stem from a man aged 18-30 years with type 2 diabetes.

This clonotype came up a few times. V gene TRBV9 combines with J gene TRBJ2-5; no clear D. The length of the CDR3 is 16 residues. From germline, CDR1 is SGDLS and CDR2 YYNGEE. V shed 0 bases and J shed 5 bases, with 17 bases lying between them. CDR3 in DNA: TGTGCCAGCAGCGTAGCTGCCCGCACGGACGGGGAGACCCAGTACTTC. This translates into CASSVAARTDGETQYF.

The chain joins TRBV7-4 to TRBJ2-1, with 7 bases lining up with TRBD1. Trimming at V came to 5 bases and at J to 14 bases, leaving 12 bases not matched to a gene. Per germline, CDR1 SGHVT and CDR2 SQSDAQ. The CDR3 is 13 amino acids. The CDR3 spells CASSRVGQEWEFF. CDR3 DNA: TGTGCCAGCAGCCGAGTCGGACAGGAATGGGAGTTCTTC.

This clonotype was detected many times. The gene calls are TRBV19 and TRBJ2-5; D is possibly TRBD2 (6 bases). This CDR3 contains 13 residues. CDR1 LNHDA and CDR2 SQIVND come from the germline V gene (reference sequence). V was pared by 6 bases and J by 5 bases, with 13 bases between. The CDR3 DNA sequence: TGTGCCAGTAGCCTTACGGGGAGGGAGACCCAGTACTTC. Protein sequence: CASSLTGRETQYF.

The table lists this clonotype with a few counts. The V call is TRBV2, the J call TRBJ2-1; possibly TRBD2 for D (6 bases). Germline loops: CDR1 SNHLY, CDR2 FYNNEI. The CDR3 extends over 13 amino acids. With 6 bases removed from V and 8 bases from J, the gap between germline ends came to 14 bases. CDR3 sequence reads: CASSGGSGDEQFF. CDR3 DNA sequence: TGTGCCAGCAGCGGAGGGTCGGGCGATGAGCAGTTCTTC.

This chain links TRBV20-1 with TRBJ2-7; 11 positions match TRBD2. This CDR3 is built from 13 residues. Germline V gene sequence: CDR1 DFQATT, CDR2 SNEGSKA (reference sequence). J was trimmed by 7 bases and V by 3 bases; bases with no gene match: 5. The CDR3 loop reads CSASIRLAGEQYF. The CDR3 coding sequence is TGCAGTGCTAGCATCCGACTAGCGGGGGAGCAGTACTTC.

This clonotype has more than one count but fewer than ten. The chain couples TRBV5-4 to TRBJ2-7, with 11 bases fitting TRBD1. Germline V gene lookup returns CDR1 SGHNT and CDR2 YYREEE (reference sequence). Germline trimming cut 4 bases from V and 2 bases from J; bases unmatched to any gene: 2. The CDR3 extends over 14 amino acids. The CDR3, as DNA: TGTGCCAGCAGCGCGGGACAGGGGGCCTACGAGCAGTACTTC. It is translated as CASSAGQGAYEQYF.

This clonotype turned up a few times. This sequence joins TRBV11-2 and TRBJ1-2, with 7 bases matching TRBD1. Germline CDR1 reads SGHAT; CDR2 reads FQNNGV. The CDR3 runs 14 residues. V dropped 6 bases and J dropped 6; count of bases not matched to a gene: 10. CDR3 sequence (DNA): TGTGCCAGCAGAGAGACAGGGCGGGGCGATGGCTACACCTTC. Translation: CASRETGRGDGYTF.